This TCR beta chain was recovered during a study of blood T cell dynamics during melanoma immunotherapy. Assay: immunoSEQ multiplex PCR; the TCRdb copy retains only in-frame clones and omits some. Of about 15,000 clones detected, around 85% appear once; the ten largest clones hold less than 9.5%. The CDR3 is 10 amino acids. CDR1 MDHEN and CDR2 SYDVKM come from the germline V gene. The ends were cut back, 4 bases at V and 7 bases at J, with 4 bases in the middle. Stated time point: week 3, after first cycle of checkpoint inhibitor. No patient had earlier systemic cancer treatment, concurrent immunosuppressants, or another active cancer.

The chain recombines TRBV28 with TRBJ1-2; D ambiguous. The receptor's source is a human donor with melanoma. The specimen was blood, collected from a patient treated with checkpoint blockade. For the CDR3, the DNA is TGTGCCAGCAGTTCCGGTGGCTACACCTTC. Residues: CASSSGGYTF.